This record looks at one T cell receptor beta chain sequence and its context. Its antigen is as yet unknown. Profiled with immunoSEQ multiplex PCR; TCRdb holds only in-frame clones, not every one. The sample has fewer than 20,000 clones, around 91% seen once. This sample is drawn from a study of T cells in localized non-small cell lung cancer. Study-wide findings and caveats: Median detection of top 100 tumor clones in adjacent lung was 57 clones. Since sequencing was restricted to only one region of the tumor, intratumor heterogeneity remains a possibility.

The germline V gene has CDR1 MDHEN and CDR2 SYDVKM. This CDR3 is 15 amino acids long. V shed 5 bases and J 6 bases; nucleotides not matched to a gene: 8. The source was peripheral blood, collected before any cancer treatment. This TCR derives from a female donor aged 60 or older with stage III squamous cell lung carcinoma. The chain couples TRBV28 to TRBJ2-1; TRBD1 aligns across 9 bases. The CDR3 DNA follows: TGTGCCAGCAGTATCCCGGGACAGGGTTCCAATGAGCAGTTCTTC. Its protein is CASSIPGQGSNEQFF.